The rows below give T cell receptor beta chains drawn from one sample of a study of T-cell reconstitution after alpha-beta-depleted transplantation in children. TCRdb reprocessed the PCR reads with MiXCR, giving one entry per CDR3 protein. The sample contains about 900,000 distinct CDR3 sequences, about 29% of which appear only once. Sequenced here: PBMCs, mostly from graft donor cells, sampled 360 days after TCRalphabeta/CD19-depleted stem cell transplant. The source of these receptors is a boy under two years old who had a stem cell transplant for SCID, so the T cells may come from the graft donor. Both conserved end residues are part of each CDR3. A D gene is named only where the DNA matches it firmly. The listing skips clone size in some rows; elsewhere it reads once, few, many or a size class.

v_call	j_call	clone_size	d_call	cdr3_aa	cdr3_nt
TRBV18	TRBJ2-7	few	TRBD2	CASSPPGLGKTEQYF	TGTGCCAGCTCACCACCGGGACTAGGAAAAACCGAGCAGTACTTC
TRBV2	TRBJ2-7	NA	TRBD2	CAGRGSGEQYF	TGTGCCGGGCGGGGGTCGGGCGAGCAGTACTTC
TRBV12-5	TRBJ2-3	NA	NA	CASAGGAAFITDTQYF	TGTGCTAGTGCCGGGGGAGCAGCTTTCATCACAGATACGCAGTATTTT
TRBV29-1	TRBJ2-2	few	NA	CSVVVWPGELFF	TGCAGCGTTGTCGTCTGGCCCGGGGAGCTGTTTTTT
TRBV5-1	TRBJ1-1	few	NA	CASSLKDRGAEAFF	TGCGCCAGCAGCTTGAAGGATAGGGGAGCTGAAGCTTTCTTT
TRBV28	TRBJ2-7	many	TRBD1	CASSSLTGDHEQYF	TGTGCCAGCAGTTCCCTGACAGGGGATCACGAGCAGTACTTC
TRBV5-1	TRBJ2-1	NA	NA	CASSRGPGDEQFF	TGCGCCAGCAGCCGTGGTCCGGGCGATGAGCAGTTCTTC
TRBV28	TRBJ2-7	NA	TRBD1	CASSYRGVSYEQYF	TGTGCCAGCAGTTACAGGGGTGTGAGCTACGAGCAGTACTTC
TRBV4-1	TRBJ2-1	NA	TRBD2	CASSQGTGGGDEQFF	TGCGCCAGCAGCCAAGGAACGGGGGGTGGGGATGAGCAGTTCTTC
TRBV6-2/TRBV6-3	TRBJ2-7	NA	NA	CASRRTVTYEQYF	TGTGCCAGCAGGAGGACGGTGACCTACGAGCAGTACTTC
TRBV12-3/TRBV12-4	TRBJ1-1	NA	NA	CASSFVQANTEAFF	TGTGCCAGCAGTTTCGTACAGGCTAACACTGAAGCTTTCTTT
TRBV14	TRBJ2-7	NA	NA	CASSFNTGKRYEQYF	TGTGCCAGCAGCTTCAATACAGGGAAACGCTACGAGCAGTACTTC
TRBV6-1	TRBJ2-7	NA	TRBD1	CASRTNVGQGYEQYF	TGTGCCAGCAGAACGAACGTTGGACAGGGCTACGAGCAGTACTTC
TRBV7-8	TRBJ1-5	once	NA	CASSPTSVNSNQPQHF	TGTGCCAGCAGCCCGACGAGCGTGAATAGCAATCAGCCCCAGCATTTT
TRBV20-1	TRBJ2-1	few	TRBD2	CSAREGAGGYNEQFF	TGCAGTGCTAGAGAAGGGGCGGGGGGGTACAATGAGCAGTTCTTC
TRBV4-2	TRBJ2-6	few	NA	CASSQEGPTSSGANVLTF	TGTGCCAGCAGCCAAGAAGGCCCCACTAGTTCTGGGGCCAACGTCCTGACTTTC
TRBV5-1	TRBJ2-5	few	TRBD1	CASRPDRVGSETQYF	TGCGCCAGCAGACCCGACAGGGTGGGAAGTGAGACCCAGTACTTC
TRBV20-1	TRBJ2-3	NA	NA	CSARDLTKGPTDTQYF	TGCAGTGCTAGAGATCTAACCAAGGGGCCCACAGATACGCAGTATTTT
TRBV4-1	TRBJ2-1	NA	TRBD2	CASSQTIAGEQQFF	TGCGCCAGCAGCCAGACAATAGCGGGGGAGCAGCAGTTCTTC
TRBV20-1	TRBJ1-1	NA	NA	CSARGRGITEAFF	TGCAGTGCTAGAGGGAGGGGGATCACTGAAGCTTTCTTT
TRBV12-3/TRBV12-4	TRBJ2-1	NA	TRBD2	CASSFGGENNEQFF	TGTGCCAGCAGTTTCGGGGGGGAGAACAATGAGCAGTTCTTC
TRBV7-3	TRBJ2-1	NA	NA	CASSLRRAVYNEQFF	TGTGCCAGCAGCTTAAGGAGGGCTGTTTACAATGAGCAGTTCTTC
TRBV4-3	TRBJ1-1	NA	TRBD1	CASSQFWTGGRAEAFF	TGCGCCAGCAGCCAATTTTGGACAGGGGGTAGGGCTGAAGCTTTCTTT
TRBV7-9	TRBJ2-3	NA	NA	CASSFTLVPSWTDTQYF	TGTGCCAGCAGCTTTACCCTAGTCCCCTCGTGGACAGATACGCAGTATTTT
TRBV9	TRBJ2-3	NA	TRBD2	CASSVGGAWGTDTQYF	TGTGCCAGCAGCGTCGGGGGGGCGTGGGGCACAGATACGCAGTATTTT
TRBV29-1	TRBJ2-3	NA	NA	CSAFRAADTQYF	TGCAGCGCTTTCCGGGCCGCAGATACGCAGTATTTT
TRBV29-1	TRBJ2-2	many	TRBD2	CSVLAGANTGELFF	TGCAGCGTTTTAGCGGGGGCGAACACCGGGGAGCTGTTTTTT
TRBV18	TRBJ2-1	few	NA	CASSSLGSTYNEQFF	TGTGCCAGCTCAAGTTTAGGGTCAACCTACAATGAGCAGTTCTTC
TRBV10-2	TRBJ1-3	few	NA	CASSDDTVGNTIYF	TGCGCCAGCAGCGACGATACAGTGGGAAACACCATATATTTT
TRBV18	TRBJ2-7	NA	NA	CASSPVGRDHEQYF	TGTGCCAGCTCACCAGTAGGCAGGGATCACGAGCAGTACTTC
TRBV7-8	TRBJ2-3	NA	TRBD1	CASSPPWDSLTDTQYF	TGTGCCAGCAGCCCCCCCTGGGACAGTCTCACAGATACGCAGTATTTT
TRBV7-9	TRBJ2-1	few	TRBD2	CASTSGGFNEQFF	TGTGCCAGCACTAGCGGGGGGTTCAATGAGCAGTTCTTC
TRBV4-3	TRBJ1-1	few	NA	CASSQEMGLSTEAFF	TGCGCCAGCAGCCAAGAAATGGGGTTGAGCACTGAAGCTTTCTTT
TRBV7-8	TRBJ1-3	many	NA	CASSLPNRRVSGNTIYF	TGTGCCAGCAGCTTACCTAATAGGCGGGTCTCTGGAAACACCATATATTTT
TRBV11-2	TRBJ2-5	NA	NA	CASSLDTPSPQETQYF	TGTGCCAGCAGCTTAGATACCCCGAGTCCCCAAGAGACCCAGTACTTC
TRBV28	TRBJ2-1	few	TRBD1	CASSPGQRMDEQFF	TGTGCCAGCAGTCCGGGACAGCGGATGGATGAGCAGTTCTTC
TRBV6-2/TRBV6-3	TRBJ2-1	many	NA	CASSLTISPFEQFF	TGTGCCAGCAGCCTCACGATCTCCCCGTTCGAGCAGTTCTTC
TRBV2	TRBJ2-5	NA	TRBD2	CASSEALAGLKETQYF	TGTGCCAGCAGTGAAGCGCTAGCGGGGCTTAAAGAGACCCAGTACTTC
TRBV9	TRBJ2-7	NA	NA	CASSVGEGTTYEQYF	TGTGCCAGCAGCGTAGGCGAAGGGACGACCTACGAGCAGTACTTC
TRBV7-2	TRBJ2-3	NA	NA	CASSPRQAADTQYF	TGTGCCAGCAGCCCTAGACAGGCAGCGGATACGCAGTATTTT
TRBV18	TRBJ2-5	NA	TRBD1	CASSNSPGQGKETQYF	TGTGCCAGCTCAAACTCGCCGGGACAGGGGAAAGAGACCCAGTACTTC
TRBV7-2	TRBJ2-1	NA	TRBD2	CASSLGPGGSYNEQFF	TGTGCCAGCAGCTTAGGCCCGGGGGGCTCCTACAATGAGCAGTTCTTC
TRBV6-5	TRBJ2-7	NA	NA	CASSYPAGEQYF	TGTGCCAGCAGTTACCCGGCAGGGGAGCAGTACTTC
TRBV10-3	TRBJ1-1	NA	NA	CAIRSETEAFF	TGTGCCATACGTTCGGAAACTGAAGCTTTCTTT
TRBV5-1	TRBJ2-7	NA	TRBD2	CASSLKGLAGDYEQYF	TGCGCCAGCAGCTTGAAGGGACTAGCGGGGGACTACGAGCAGTACTTC
TRBV29-1	TRBJ2-7	few	NA	CSTEGEGYEQYF	TGCAGCACTGAGGGTGAGGGCTACGAGCAGTACTTC
TRBV20-1	TRBJ1-1	few	NA	CSANRVNTEAFF	TGCAGTGCGAACAGGGTGAACACTGAAGCTTTCTTT
TRBV4-1	TRBJ2-1	NA	NA	CASSQVNFGGSDFREYNEQFF	TGCGCCAGCAGCCAAGTGAATTTCGGCGGTTCAGACTTTCGGGAGTACAATGAGCAGTTCTTC
TRBV10-3	TRBJ2-2	NA	TRBD2	CAISESRRSGGAGGELFF	TGTGCCATCAGTGAGTCGCGAAGAAGCGGGGGGGCTGGCGGGGAGCTGTTTTTT
TRBV29-1	TRBJ2-1	few	NA	CSVGEQFF	TGCAGCGTTGGTGAGCAGTTCTTC
TRBV10-3	TRBJ2-1	NA	NA	CATQTSFEQFF	TGTGCCACCCAAACTAGTTTTGAGCAGTTCTTC
TRBV18	TRBJ2-2	NA	NA	CASSQQSARGTGELFF	TGTGCCAGCTCACAACAGAGCGCACGTGGCACCGGGGAGCTGTTTTTT
TRBV7-9	TRBJ1-1	NA	NA	CASSLFLRVNTEAFF	TGTGCCAGCAGCTTATTCCTCAGGGTCAACACTGAAGCTTTCTTT
TRBV20-1	TRBJ1-2	few	TRBD1	CSARGRGTGGTYGYTF	TGCAGTGCTAGAGGGCGAGGGACAGGGGGCACCTATGGCTACACCTTC
TRBV12-3/TRBV12-4	TRBJ2-6	few	TRBD1	CASSLIRDRSPVLTF	TGTGCCAGCAGTTTAATTCGGGACAGGTCCCCCGTCCTGACTTTC
TRBV5-1	TRBJ2-7	NA	NA	CASSWGPLGSYEQYF	TGCGCCAGCAGCTGGGGCCCCCTCGGGTCCTACGAGCAGTACTTC
TRBV7-9	TRBJ1-1	NA	TRBD1	CASRPTGWGALNTEAFF	TGTGCCAGCAGGCCGACAGGGTGGGGGGCTTTGAACACTGAAGCTTTCTTT
TRBV12-3/TRBV12-4	TRBJ1-6	NA	NA	CASRWGGFNSPLHF	TGTGCCAGCCGCTGGGGGGGCTTTAATTCACCCCTCCACTTT
TRBV5-1	TRBJ1-1	few	TRBD1	CASSERTGGSEEAFF	TGCGCCAGCAGCGAAAGGACAGGGGGGAGCGAGGAAGCTTTCTTT